This is a list of T cell receptor beta chains from one sample in a study of T-cell reconstitution after alpha-beta-depleted transplantation in children. TCRdb recomputed calls from the PCR reads with MiXCR, one row per CDR3 protein. Here the sample spans approximately 640,000 distinct CDR3 sequences, around 16% being singletons. Sequences were derived from PBMCs from the stem cell graft donor, sampled from the stem cell graft. These receptors originate from a human donor who donated a stem cell graft to a child with acute myeloid leukemia. Both conserved end residues are part of each CDR3. D genes are given only for firm matches. Rows give clone size only sometimes, using once, few, many, or a class for an expanded clone.

cdr3_length: 12
j_call: TRBJ2-1
d_call: -
v_call: TRBV29-1
clone_size: many
cdr3_aa: CSVYLGGNEQFF
cdr3_nt: TGCAGCGTTTACCTAGGGGGCAATGAGCAGTTCTTC

cdr3_length: 16
j_call: TRBJ1-2
d_call: TRBD1
v_call: TRBV6-2/TRBV6-3
clone_size: few
cdr3_aa: CASSYRPGQTNYGYTF
cdr3_nt: TGTGCCAGCAGTTACCGACCGGGACAGACTAACTATGGCTACACCTTC

cdr3_length: 17
j_call: TRBJ2-1
d_call: -
v_call: TRBV11-1
clone_size: -
cdr3_aa: CASSYLDRMSGYNEQFF
cdr3_nt: TGTGCCAGCAGCTATCTAGACAGGATGAGTGGTTACAATGAGCAGTTCTTC

cdr3_length: 14
j_call: TRBJ2-3
d_call: -
v_call: TRBV12-3/TRBV12-4
clone_size: -
cdr3_aa: CASSLNSPTDTQYF
cdr3_nt: TGTGCCAGCAGTTTGAACAGTCCCACAGATACGCAGTATTTT

cdr3_length: 15
j_call: TRBJ2-2
d_call: TRBD2
v_call: TRBV13
clone_size: -
cdr3_aa: CASSPLAGASGELFF
cdr3_nt: TGTGCCAGCAGCCCCTTAGCGGGGGCCTCCGGGGAGCTGTTTTTT

cdr3_length: 15
j_call: TRBJ1-1
d_call: -
v_call: TRBV25-1
clone_size: many
cdr3_aa: CASSPRDRTNTEAFF
cdr3_nt: TGTGCCAGCAGTCCCAGGGACCGGACGAACACTGAAGCTTTCTTT

cdr3_length: 16
j_call: TRBJ1-2
d_call: -
v_call: TRBV24-1
clone_size: few
cdr3_aa: CATSDTGTFTNYGYTF
cdr3_nt: TGTGCCACCAGTGACACCGGGACATTTACTAACTATGGCTACACCTTC

cdr3_length: 15
j_call: TRBJ1-1
d_call: TRBD1
v_call: TRBV7-2
clone_size: -
cdr3_aa: CASSPPTGGEVEAFF
cdr3_nt: TGTGCCAGCAGCCCCCCAACAGGGGGCGAAGTGGAAGCTTTCTTT

cdr3_length: 14
j_call: TRBJ1-1
d_call: -
v_call: TRBV24-1
clone_size: -
cdr3_aa: CATSDQGAYTEAFF
cdr3_nt: TGTGCCACCAGTGATCAGGGAGCTTACACTGAAGCTTTCTTT

cdr3_length: 19
j_call: TRBJ2-2
d_call: TRBD1
v_call: TRBV6-5
clone_size: many
cdr3_aa: CASSYLETGATRLTGELFF
cdr3_nt: TGTGCCAGCAGTTACTTGGAGACAGGGGCGACTCGATTGACCGGGGAGCTGTTTTTT

cdr3_length: 11
j_call: TRBJ2-5
d_call: -
v_call: TRBV29-1
clone_size: many
cdr3_aa: CSVELQETQYF
cdr3_nt: TGCAGCGTTGAGCTCCAAGAGACCCAGTACTTC

cdr3_length: 13
j_call: TRBJ1-5
d_call: -
v_call: TRBV20-1
clone_size: many
cdr3_aa: CSAFSGQTQPQHF
cdr3_nt: TGCAGTGCTTTCTCAGGGCAGACTCAGCCCCAGCATTTT

cdr3_length: 13
j_call: TRBJ2-5
d_call: -
v_call: TRBV20-1
clone_size: -
cdr3_aa: CSGVRGGQETQYF
cdr3_nt: TGCAGTGGGGTTAGGGGCGGCCAAGAGACCCAGTACTTC

cdr3_length: 15
j_call: TRBJ1-3
d_call: -
v_call: TRBV20-1
clone_size: few
cdr3_aa: CSALPVSGPGNTIYF
cdr3_nt: TGCAGTGCTCTCCCTGTGTCGGGCCCCGGAAACACCATATATTTT

cdr3_length: 15
j_call: TRBJ2-5
d_call: -
v_call: TRBV20-1
clone_size: few
cdr3_aa: CSAREESGPQETQYF
cdr3_nt: TGCAGTGCTAGAGAAGAATCTGGGCCCCAAGAGACCCAGTACTTC

cdr3_length: 15
j_call: TRBJ2-1
d_call: TRBD2
v_call: TRBV20-1
clone_size: -
cdr3_aa: CSARDPSGGNNEQFF
cdr3_nt: TGCAGTGCTAGAGATCCTAGCGGGGGGAACAATGAGCAGTTCTTC

cdr3_length: 14
j_call: TRBJ1-5
d_call: TRBD1
v_call: TRBV20-1
clone_size: many
cdr3_aa: CSASRDRGNQPQHF
cdr3_nt: TGCAGTGCTAGTAGGGACAGAGGCAATCAGCCCCAGCATTTT

cdr3_length: 15
j_call: TRBJ1-4
d_call: -
v_call: TRBV20-1
clone_size: many
cdr3_aa: CSARSRDSLNEKLFF
cdr3_nt: TGCAGTGCTAGATCCCGGGACTCCCTTAATGAAAAACTGTTTTTT

cdr3_length: 12
j_call: TRBJ2-3
d_call: -
v_call: TRBV5-1
clone_size: many
cdr3_aa: CASSRPGDTQYF
cdr3_nt: TGCGCCAGCAGCCGGCCGGGGGATACGCAGTATTTT

cdr3_length: 15
j_call: TRBJ1-5
d_call: TRBD1
v_call: TRBV20-1
clone_size: many
cdr3_aa: CSARDGDRARQPQHF
cdr3_nt: TGCAGTGCTAGAGACGGGGACAGGGCGAGACAGCCCCAGCATTTT

cdr3_length: 13
j_call: TRBJ1-2
d_call: TRBD1
v_call: TRBV20-1
clone_size: many
cdr3_aa: CSAKSGQIYGYTF
cdr3_nt: TGCAGTGCCAAATCGGGACAGATTTATGGCTACACCTTC

cdr3_length: 15
j_call: TRBJ2-1
d_call: -
v_call: TRBV12-3/TRBV12-4
clone_size: -
cdr3_aa: CASSFTTGFPNEQFF
cdr3_nt: TGTGCCAGCAGTTTCACCACGGGGTTCCCCAATGAGCAGTTCTTC

cdr3_length: 17
j_call: TRBJ2-1
d_call: TRBD1
v_call: TRBV7-3
clone_size: few
cdr3_aa: CASSLNGRQGVNNEQFF
cdr3_nt: TGTGCCAGCAGCTTAAATGGGCGACAGGGGGTAAACAATGAGCAGTTCTTC

cdr3_length: 17
j_call: TRBJ2-3
d_call: -
v_call: TRBV5-1
clone_size: many
cdr3_aa: CASSVMDSSYRTDTQYF
cdr3_nt: TGCGCCAGCAGCGTTATGGACAGCTCTTATCGCACAGATACGCAGTATTTT